This record covers a single T cell receptor (beta chain). Its antigen is unknown. No qualities accompany the bases; no much larger clone lies one base away. This entry is derived from a study of T cell repertoires in cytomegalovirus infection (dated by TCRdb to between 2018 and 2021). Notes on the research overall: Because public TCR beta signatures pointed to carriage of CMV infection together with the matching HLA type, the HLA type of each donor mattered for the analysis.

Broad study findings and their caveats: The ex vivo response was dominated by HLA-C-restricted CMV-specific TCR beta clonotypes, and the single most frequent clonotype in two of eight donors was supplied by these HLA-C-restricted clonotypes. Cumulative frequency of public TCR beta family members discriminated carriers of CMV infection plus the relevant HLA type in this cohort and an independent approximately 370-donor cohort.

Measured from the cysteine to the phenylalanine, the CDR3 is 11 residues long. The sequence is cut down to CDR3 DNA, 33 bases in frame from base 1. The germline V gene (reference sequence) specifies LNHDA as CDR1 and SQIVND as CDR2. V is clipped by 8 bases and J by 4 bases, and the sequence between their germline boundaries is 8 bases long. The listed sequencing device is Illumina HiSeq 1500. In TCRdb, the public reads were trimmed at Q25 with fastp and aligned with MiXCR, with productive beta chains retained. Rows merge per CDR3 protein into single entries with the most common DNA and genes. A total of around 260,000 distinct CDR3 sequences appear in this sample, less than 9.5% of them only once. The ten largest clones represent less than 15% of the sample.

The clonotype was recovered from a human donor in good health (CMV status not recorded). Some clones in this sample may be carry-over from other donors' samples. The chain is encoded by TRBV19 joined to TRBJ1-1; no D gene call is confident. Material for sequencing was PBMCs. The CDR3 protein is CASWEGTEAFF. The nucleotide sequence reads TGTGCCAGTTGGGAGGGCACTGAAGCTTTCTTT.